This T cell receptor (beta chain) was profiled in a study of sequential checkpoint blockade in melanoma. About the research overall: TCRβ was sequenced from DNA of 91 pretreatment tumors. After nivolumab or ipilimumab alone, about 20 patients had week-13 rebiopsies. Study results and limitations: Pretreatment TIL clonality tracked with response in the nivolumab-first arm.

The CDR3 length is 15 residues. Germline V CDR1 and CDR2: SGHDN, FVKESK. Trimming stripped 4 bases from V and 5 bases from J, with 14 bases between. Treatment here: randomized to nivolumab then ipilimumab (arm A) or the reverse (arm B). Turning to this clone: Its antigen is unidentified.

Assay used: immunoSEQ multiplex PCR; TCRdb lists only in-frame clones, some missing. This sample yields roughly 2,500 clones, of which roughly 19% are seen a single time; approximately 25% belongs to the top ten. The sequencing used tumor tissue (inferred from file names), collected from a patient given nivolumab and ipilimumab in sequence. The J gene is TRBJ1-4, the V gene TRBV14; D is uncertain. This TCR came from a human donor with melanoma. The CDR3 DNA reads TGTGCCAGCAGCCCACAGATAGGAAGAAATGAAAAACTGTTTTTT. It codes for CASSPQIGRNEKLFF.